These T cell receptor beta chains were read from a single sample in a study of T cells after yellow fever vaccination. One entry per CDR3 protein, called by TCRdb with MiXCR from the 5' RACE reads. The data show approximately 250,000 distinct CDR3 sequences, approximately 6.3% seen once. The source was CD4+ T cells sorted from PBMCs, collected on the day of the yellow fever booster vaccination. The receptor source for this set is a young man who received the YFV17D yellow fever vaccine. The CDR3 runs from the conserved cysteine through the conserved F or W.

TRBV3-1,TRBJ2-1,CASSQRGSGGGQQFF
TRBV4-3,TRBJ2-6,CASSQGVLASSGANVLTF
TRBV3-1,TRBJ2-7,CASSQYPGEGAEQYF
TRBV5-1,TRBJ1-2,CASSQGTYGYTF
TRBV5-1,TRBJ2-1,CASSLGGSGRANNEQFF
TRBV19,TRBJ2-1,CASPMFSWTSGSNEQFF
TRBV6-2/TRBV6-3,TRBJ1-5,CASSYSNIEPQHF
TRBV12-3/TRBV12-4,TRBJ1-6,CASSLSSRADSPLHF
TRBV20-1,TRBJ2-7,CSAPTWGAIGGQYF
TRBV20-1,TRBJ2-7,CSARQSLVDEQYF
TRBV5-4,TRBJ2-2,CASSSQRGGNTGELFF
TRBV30,TRBJ2-5,CAWLGLETQYF
TRBV6-2/TRBV6-3,TRBJ1-5,CASSLPPAAQHF
TRBV5-4,TRBJ2-3,CASSPGQGKTDTQYF
TRBV28,TRBJ2-7,CASSLVQGNEQYF
TRBV7-2,TRBJ2-7,CASSSRTSGKIGEQYF
TRBV7-8,TRBJ2-3,CASRQLAQPTDTQYF
TRBV7-2,TRBJ1-4,CASSLGDREAEKLFF
TRBV5-1,TRBJ2-3,CASSLGAYPGADTQYF
TRBV4-2,TRBJ1-5,CASSTANSENNQPQHF
TRBV20-1,TRBJ2-7,CGLIPWAESSYEQYF
TRBV19,TRBJ2-3,CASSPRVTSPPDTQYF
TRBV2,TRBJ2-7,CASSAETGVYEQYF
TRBV18,TRBJ2-1,CASSLLQGALYNEQFF
TRBV7-7,TRBJ2-7,CASSLNPSSYEQYF